This T cell receptor (beta chain) was sequenced for a study of OX40 agonist ivuxolimab in advanced cancers. Regarding the complete study: Ivuxolimab was a fully human IgG2 agonistic monoclonal antibody targeting the costimulatory receptor OX40 (CD134). A male proportion of 75% to 85% and a mean age of 60 years, ranging from about 23 to 90, were recorded for the dose-escalation cohort. Peripheral TCRbeta sequencing was intended to test whether TCR sequence diversity was altered and clonal T-cell expansion was caused by ivuxolimab. Intravenous ivuxolimab was administered to patients every 2 weeks at six dose levels: 0.01, 0.1, 0.3, 1.5, 3 and 10 mg/kg. Patients were allowed to have had prior anti-PD-1, anti-PD-L1 or anti-CTLA-4 therapy, and around 40% of the dose-escalation patients had previously received checkpoint inhibitors. The monotherapy dose-escalation portion (N of about 50 patients) of the phase I ivuxolimab trial is reported in the paper. Partial responses occurred in three dose-escalation patients: two with cutaneous melanoma and one with hepatocellular carcinoma. Of the approximately 54 dose-escalation patients, hepatocellular carcinoma was present in around 20, melanoma in around 15, renal cell carcinoma in 9 and head and neck cancer in 9.

To sequence the TCRbeta CDR3 region, genomic DNA was isolated from the sorted cells. TCRbeta CDR3 regions were sequenced using the immunoSEQ Assay. The source is immuneACCESS, and TCRdb retained only in-frame sequences with V and J called. Part of the clones is not carried over; for the studies checked, unresolved V genes explain less than half of this, and the remainder is unexplained. The sample table records around 35,000 clones; roughly three quarters of these occur just once. The biggest ten clones account for approximately 22% of the sample. Of note for this clone: The clone's antigen remains unknown. One base away there is no much larger clone; base qualities are not given.

The trial excluded patients who had a history of autoimmune disease or were on systemic immunosuppression. Peripheral blood for TCR sequencing was collected from all dose cohorts at baseline, on cycle 4 day 1, and on cycle 7 day 1. The samples were taken from a phase I, first-in-human, multicenter, open-label dose-escalation trial of ivuxolimab. Adults with locally advanced or metastatic melanoma, renal cell, hepatocellular, or head and neck squamous cell carcinoma were enrolled in the trial. CD4+ and CD8+ T cells were sorted separately from peripheral blood before TCR sequencing. On the study overall, not on this receptor specifically: On average, CD8+ T cells showed more expanded clones than CD4+ T cells after ivuxolimab. In the 0.1-3.0 mg/kg groups, partial responders were among the patients with the lowest normalized peripheral clonal expansion, particularly in CD8+ T cells. Which antigens the clonally expanded peripheral T cells were specific for was not determined. Low levels of normalized T-cell clonal expansion were also seen in some patients who did not respond. At doses of 0.1 to 3.0 mg/kg, clonal expansion of both CD4+ and CD8+ blood T cells was observed from baseline to week 6.

Measured from the cysteine to the phenylalanine, the CDR3 is 11 residues long. CDR3 DNA is the only sequence kept; it has 33 bases, read in frame from the first base. Trimming at the junction amounts to 4 bases on V and 4 bases on J, and the germline ends lie 8 bases apart. CDR1 and CDR2 (GTSNPN, SVGIG) derive from the germline V gene (reference sequence). The sequencing used CD4+ or CD8+ T cells sorted from blood, collected in a trial of the OX40 agonist ivuxolimab. The receptor was derived from an adult with an advanced solid tumor such as melanoma, head and neck, liver or kidney cancer. This chain joins TRBV30 to TRBJ2-7; perhaps TRBD1 is the D gene, with 5 bases matching. The DNA sequence is given as TGTGCCTGGAAGGGGTTGTACGAGCAGTACTTC. The resulting protein is CAWKGLYEQYF.